These T cell receptor beta chains were read from a single sample in a study of blood T cell repertoires in COVID-19. The assay was immunoSEQ multiplex PCR, and TCRdb's table has in-frame clones only and misses some. Of roughly 86,000 clones listed, 80% to 85% are singletons. The material sequenced was peripheral blood. These receptors came from a man aged 55-75 years with acute or convalescent COVID-19. The CDR3 runs from the conserved cysteine through the conserved F or W. D genes are given only for firm matches. Expanded clones are given a class, and other clones once, few, many or no size at all.

v_gene,j_gene,d_gene,len,abundance,CDR3nt,CDR3aa
TRBV2,TRBJ1-5,NA,13,NA,TGTGCCAGCAGTGAAGGGAGGGTCCAGCCCCAGCATTTT,CASSEGRVQPQHF
TRBV10-3,TRBJ2-3,TRBD2,16,NA,TGTGCCATCAGTGATGGACTAGCGGGGCGTGCAGATACGCAGTATTTT,CAISDGLAGRADTQYF
TRBV9,TRBJ1-4,NA,18,NA,TGTGCCAGCAGCTCCCCGCGGGGATTGATTGCAACTAATGAAAAACTGTTTTTT,CASSSPRGLIATNEKLFF
TRBV2,TRBJ1-2,NA,14,NA,TGTGCCAGCAGTGAACATAGACAGCGCTATGGCTACACCTTC,CASSEHRQRYGYTF
TRBV24-1,TRBJ2-5,NA,16,NA,TGTGCCACCAGAGCCCGAGGGAGGGGGGAACAAGAGACCCAGTACTTC,CATRARGRGEQETQYF
TRBV6-1,TRBJ2-6,NA,18,NA,TGTGCCAGCAGTGAAGTTGGGGGGGCCCGCTCTGGGGCCAACGTCCTGACTTTC,CASSEVGGARSGANVLTF
TRBV30,TRBJ1-6,NA,14,NA,TGTGCCTGGAGCCAAAGGGGAAAGGGTTCACCCCTCCACTTT,CAWSQRGKGSPLHF
TRBV7-3,TRBJ1-1,NA,13,NA,TGTGCCAGCAGGTCGACAGCGAACACTGAAGCTTTCTTT,CASRSTANTEAFF
TRBV9,TRBJ2-3,TRBD2,17,NA,TGTGCCAGCAGCGCCATTCTAGCGGGGGGCCCCACAGATACGCAGTATTTT,CASSAILAGGPTDTQYF
TRBV5-1,TRBJ1-5,NA,16,NA,TGCGCCAGCAGCTTGGAGGCAGCCGCGGTGGATCAGCCCCAGCATTTT,CASSLEAAAVDQPQHF
TRBV7-6,TRBJ2-5,TRBD2,15,NA,TGTGCCAGCAGCTTAGAGTCGGGAGGGGGGGAGACCCAGTACTTC,CASSLESGGGETQYF
TRBV2,TRBJ1-5,TRBD1,15,few,TGTGCCAGCAGTGTGGGCAGGGGGATTAATCAGCCCCAGCATTTT,CASSVGRGINQPQHF
TRBV18,TRBJ2-5,NA,14,NA,TGTGCCAGCTCTCTGACACGGATCCAAGAGACCCAGTACTTC,CASSLTRIQETQYF
TRBV29-1,TRBJ2-7,TRBD1,16,many,TGCAGCGTTGAATGGGCGGGACAGGGGGAAACCTACGAGCAGTACTTC,CSVEWAGQGETYEQYF
TRBV19,TRBJ1-6,NA,14,NA,TGTGCCACACTGGACAATCGACATAATTCACCCCTCCACTTT,CATLDNRHNSPLHF
TRBV2,TRBJ2-7,NA,18,NA,TGTGCCAGCAGTGAAATCGAGGCGGGGGCCTTCTTGATATACGAGCAGTACTTC,CASSEIEAGAFLIYEQYF
TRBV15,TRBJ1-1,NA,13,NA,TGTGCCACCAGCAGAACGAGTTCCGCTGAAGCTTTCTTT,CATSRTSSAEAFF
TRBV4-3,TRBJ1-1,NA,15,NA,TGCGCCAGCAGCCAAGACTGGGGAGGGAACACTGAAGCTTTCTTT,CASSQDWGGNTEAFF
TRBV9,TRBJ2-2,NA,14,NA,TGTGCCAGCAGCTTTAGACAGAGCACCGGGGAGCTGTTTTTT,CASSFRQSTGELFF
TRBV15,TRBJ2-3,NA,15,NA,TGTGCCACCAAGACGGACAGTTCTAGCACAGATACGCAGTATTTT,CATKTDSSSTDTQYF
TRBV7-2,TRBJ1-5,TRBD1,15,NA,TGTGCCAGCAGCATCGACGGACAGGGTAATCAGCCCCAGCATTTT,CASSIDGQGNQPQHF
TRBV5-6,TRBJ1-4,TRBD1,14,NA,TGTGCCAGCAGCTTTGACAGGGGGCATGAAAAACTGTTTTTT,CASSFDRGHEKLFF
TRBV7-3,TRBJ1-3,NA,15,NA,TGTGCCAGCAGCCCCTCGGGGGGCTTTGGAAACACCATATATTTT,CASSPSGGFGNTIYF
TRBV13,TRBJ2-7,NA,14,NA,TGTGCCAGCAGCTTAGGGAGAGGCTCGGACGAGCAGTACTTC,CASSLGRGSDEQYF
TRBV29-1,TRBJ2-7,NA,12,once,TGCAGCGTTGTCAGTCGGGAATACGAGCAGTACTTC,CSVVSREYEQYF
TRBV18,TRBJ2-3,TRBD2,17,NA,TGTGCCAGCTCACCACCGTTACGAGCGGGGAACACAGATACGCAGTATTTT,CASSPPLRAGNTDTQYF